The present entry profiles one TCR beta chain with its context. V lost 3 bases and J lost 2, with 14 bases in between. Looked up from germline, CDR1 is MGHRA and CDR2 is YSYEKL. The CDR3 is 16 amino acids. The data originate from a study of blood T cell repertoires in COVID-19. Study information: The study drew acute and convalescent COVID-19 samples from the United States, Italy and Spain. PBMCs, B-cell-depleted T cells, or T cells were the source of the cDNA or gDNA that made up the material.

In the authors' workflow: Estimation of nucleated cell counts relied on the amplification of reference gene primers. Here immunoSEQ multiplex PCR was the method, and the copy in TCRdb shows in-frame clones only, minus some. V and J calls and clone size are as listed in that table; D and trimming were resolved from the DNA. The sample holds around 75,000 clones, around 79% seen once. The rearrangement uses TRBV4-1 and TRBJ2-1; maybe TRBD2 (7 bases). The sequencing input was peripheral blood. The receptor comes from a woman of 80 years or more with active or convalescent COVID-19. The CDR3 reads CASSQDPGGAYNEQFF. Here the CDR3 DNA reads TGCGCCAGCAGCCAGGACCCGGGGGGCGCCTACAATGAGCAGTTCTTC.